Detailed here is one TCR beta chain. The CDR3 loop spans 16 amino acids. Trimming cost V 4 bases and J 8 bases; bases outside gene matches: 10. Germline loops: CDR1 ENHRY, CDR2 SYGVKD. Around 300 ng DNA, 30,000 or so T cell genomes, went into unsorted PBMC replicate PCRs. Some clones are missing from TCRdb's copy, which holds only in-frame ones; the method was immunoSEQ multiplex PCR. The sample has about half a million clones, 79% seen once; the top ten hold 13%. The data were obtained in a study of shared clonotypes between healthy human individuals. This clonotype was obtained from a woman in her thirties or forties in good health. Some clones in this sample may be carry-over from other donors' samples. This chain links TRBV10-3 with TRBJ2-3; 12 bases fit TRBD1. Sequencing used PBMCs. This chain's CDR3 is CAISGSGTGGGGTQYF. The CDR3 DNA reads as TGTGCCATCAGTGGCTCCGGGACAGGGGGCGGAGGTACGCAGTATTTT.